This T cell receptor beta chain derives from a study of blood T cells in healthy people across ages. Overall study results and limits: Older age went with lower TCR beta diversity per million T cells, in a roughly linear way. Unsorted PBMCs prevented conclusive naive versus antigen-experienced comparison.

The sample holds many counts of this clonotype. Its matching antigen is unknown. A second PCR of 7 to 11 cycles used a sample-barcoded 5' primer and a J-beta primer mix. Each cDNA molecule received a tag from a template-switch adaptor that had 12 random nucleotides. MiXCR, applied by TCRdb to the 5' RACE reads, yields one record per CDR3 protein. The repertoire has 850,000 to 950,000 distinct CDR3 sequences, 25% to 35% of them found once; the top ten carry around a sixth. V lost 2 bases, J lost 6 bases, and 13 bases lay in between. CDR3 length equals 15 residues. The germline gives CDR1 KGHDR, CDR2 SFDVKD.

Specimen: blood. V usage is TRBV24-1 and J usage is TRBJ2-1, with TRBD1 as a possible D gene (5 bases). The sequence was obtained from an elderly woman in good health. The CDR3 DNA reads TGTGCCACCAGTGATTCTTATCAGGGTATCAATGAGCAGTTCTTC. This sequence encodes CATSDSYQGINEQFF.